The source of this TCR beta chain is a study of OX40 agonist ivuxolimab in advanced cancers. Regarding the study in general: Ivuxolimab was a fully human IgG2 agonistic monoclonal antibody targeting the costimulatory receptor OX40 (CD134). Intravenous ivuxolimab was administered to patients every 2 weeks at six dose levels: 0.01, 0.1, 0.3, 1.5, 3 and 10 mg/kg. Of the approximately 50 dose-escalation patients, hepatocellular carcinoma was present in about 19, melanoma in approximately 15, renal cell carcinoma in 9 and head and neck cancer in 9. In the dose-escalation cohort, more than 75% of patients were male, and the mean age was approximately 60 years, with a range of roughly 20 to 80. Patients were allowed to have had prior anti-PD-1, anti-PD-L1 or anti-CTLA-4 therapy, and around two fifths of the dose-escalation patients had been treated with checkpoint inhibitors. Partial responses were achieved by three dose-escalation patients, of whom one had hepatocellular carcinoma and two had cutaneous melanoma. Peripheral TCRbeta sequencing was intended to test whether TCR sequence diversity was altered and clonal T-cell expansion was caused by ivuxolimab. The paper reports the monotherapy dose-escalation portion (N of about 52 patients) of the phase I ivuxolimab trial.

Trimmed from V: 0 bases; trimmed from J: 2 bases; junction bases lacking a gene match: 16. The germline V gene gives CDR1 as ENHRY and CDR2 as SYGVKD. Measured from the cysteine to the phenylalanine, the CDR3 is 20 residues long. Only the CDR3 DNA is retained, 60 bases long and in frame from the first base. Patients with a history of autoimmune disease or receiving systemic immunosuppression were excluded from the trial. In every dose cohort, peripheral blood was drawn for TCR sequencing at baseline, cycle 4 day 1, and cycle 7 day 1. The samples were drawn from a first-in-human, open-label, multicenter phase I dose-escalation trial of ivuxolimab. Adults with locally advanced or metastatic melanoma, renal cell carcinoma, hepatocellular carcinoma or head and neck squamous cell carcinoma were enrolled in the trial. CD4+ and CD8+ T cells were sorted separately from peripheral blood before TCR sequencing.

For sequencing of the TCRbeta CDR3 region, genomic DNA was extracted from the sorted cells. TCRbeta CDR3 regions were sequenced using the immunoSEQ Assay. What TCRdb holds here is the immuneACCESS table cut down to in-frame rearrangements. Part of the clones is not present; checked against another copy, under half of the missing clones reflect an unresolved V gene, and the others are unexplained. Here the sample has around 67,000 clones; over 70% occur a single time. Approximately 1.3% of the sample rests with the top ten. What the authors observed across the whole study: The antigen specificity of the peripheral T cells that underwent clonal expansion was not determined. In partial responders in the 0.1-3.0 mg/kg groups, normalized peripheral clonal expansion was found to be among the lowest, especially among CD8+ T cells. Low levels of normalized T-cell clonal expansion were also seen in some patients who did not respond. At doses of 0.1 to 3.0 mg/kg, clonal expansion of both CD4+ and CD8+ T cells in blood was seen between baseline and week 6. After ivuxolimab, CD8+ T cells had more expanded clones than CD4+ T cells on average.

Details on this clone: The antigen this receptor binds is unknown. No much larger clone exists at a distance of one base, and base qualities are not known.

This clonotype was sampled from an adult with an advanced solid tumor such as melanoma, head and neck, liver or kidney cancer. The receptor chain draws on TRBV10-3 and TRBJ2-7; TRBD2 aligns with 10 central bases. Sequences were derived from CD4+ or CD8+ T cells sorted from blood, sampled in a trial of the OX40 agonist ivuxolimab. The DNA sequence is TGTGCCATCAGTGAGTCGATGCCGAGCGGGGGGGCCGAGACGACCTACGAGCAGTACTTC. The translation is CAISESMPSGGAETTYEQYF.